Listed below are T cell receptor beta chains from one sample, sequenced in a study of blood T cell repertoires in COVID-19. Produced via immunoSEQ multiplex PCR; TCRdb's table is partial and in-frame only. The table lists some 390,000 clones, approximately 86% of them singletons, with under 3% in the top ten. Material: peripheral blood. The receptor set was obtained from a human donor in a cohort sampled during active COVID-19. The CDR3 runs from the conserved cysteine through the conserved F or W. The order of the fields is J gene, V gene, D gene, clone size, CDR3 protein, CDR3 DNA. The D gene is left open where the match is weak. Only part of the rows carry a size: once, few, many, or a class if the clone is expanded.

>TRBJ2-5|TRBV7-9|TRBD2|once
CASSLGLAGVETQYF
TGTGCCAGCAGCCTGGGACTAGCGGGAGTAGAGACCCAGTACTTC
>TRBJ1-1|TRBV25-1|.|.
CASSEWSARAEAFF
TGTGCCAGCAGTGAATGGTCAGCGAGGGCTGAAGCTTTCTTT
>TRBJ1-2|TRBV6-5|TRBD1|.
CASSKKGQMTYGYTF
TGTGCCAGCAGTAAGAAGGGACAGATGACCTATGGCTACACCTTC
>TRBJ2-5|TRBV5-1|TRBD2|.
CASSLWGDLLAGSQETQYF
TGCGCCAGCAGCTTGTGGGGGGATTTACTAGCGGGGTCCCAAGAGACCCAGTACTTC
>TRBJ2-2|TRBV7-2|.|.
CASSLGRLGTGELFF
TGTGCCAGCAGCTTAGGGCGGCTCGGGACCGGGGAGCTGTTTTTT
>TRBJ2-5|TRBV7-3|TRBD2|.
CASSPVAGVKETQYF
TGTGCCAGCAGCCCAGTAGCGGGGGTTAAAGAGACCCAGTACTTC
>TRBJ1-5|TRBV27|TRBD1|once
CASIPPAGTGDNQPQHF
TGTGCCAGCATTCCCCCTGCCGGGACAGGGGACAATCAGCCCCAGCATTTT
>TRBJ1-2|TRBV27|.|.
CASSRRTAYGANYGYTF
TGTGCCAGCAGTCGGCGGACTGCGTACGGCGCGAACTATGGCTACACCTTC
>TRBJ2-3|TRBV10-3|TRBD2|.
CATHLGLASTDTQYF
TGTGCCACCCACTTGGGACTAGCGAGCACAGATACGCAGTATTTT
>TRBJ2-3|TRBV7-3|TRBD2|.
CASSPGGDGADTQYF
TGTGCCAGCAGCCCTGGGGGGGACGGGGCAGATACGCAGTATTTT
>TRBJ2-3|TRBV27|.|once
CASSLTSLTDTQYF
TGTGCCAGCAGTTTAACTAGCCTGACAGATACGCAGTATTTT
>TRBJ1-4|TRBV2|TRBD1|.
CASSERGQDEKLFF
TGTGCCAGCAGCGAAAGGGGGCAGGATGAAAAACTGTTTTTT
>TRBJ1-2|TRBV2|TRBD1|.
CASSQGATYGYTF
TGTGCCAGCTCTCAGGGGGCCACCTATGGCTACACCTTC
>TRBJ1-2|TRBV10-2|TRBD1|.
CASMTAGTVNYGYTF
TGCGCCAGCATGACGGCCGGGACAGTTAACTATGGCTACACCTTC
>TRBJ2-3|TRBV19|TRBD1|.
CASRTGASTDTQYF
TGTGCCAGTAGGACAGGGGCTAGCACAGATACGCAGTATTTT
>TRBJ2-7|TRBV3-1/TRBV3-2|TRBD2|.
CASSRAGTSYEQYF
TGTGCCAGCAGCCGTGCCGGGACTAGCTACGAGCAGTACTTC